The 23 T cell receptor beta chains given below trace back to one sample, sequenced in a study of Ad26.COV2.S vaccination and SARS-CoV-2 variants. Here immunoSEQ multiplex PCR was the method, and the copy in TCRdb shows in-frame clones only, minus some. Counted here are fewer than 300,000 clones, more than 75% occurring once; the ten biggest clones make up more than 2.5%. Treatment noted: 19 received Ad26.COV2.S at low or high dose, single or two shots; several received placebo; per-sample allocation not given. Sampling happened 63 days after the first vaccine or placebo injection. The sample in question was peripheral blood, obtained in a trial of Ad26.COV2.S vaccine versus placebo. These receptors came from a person between 18 and 65 years old who received the Ad26.COV2.S COVID-19 vaccine or a placebo.

This clone appeared a single time. This sequence joins TRBV10-3 and TRBJ2-1; 9 nucleotides agree with TRBD2. The germline V gene encodes CDR1 ENHRY and CDR2 SYGVKD. The CDR3 totals 12 residues. The trim removed 2 bases at V and 13 bases at J, leaving 3 bases unmatched. The CDR3 nucleotides read TGTGCCATCAGTGAGCGGACTAGCGACCAGTTCTTC. Amino acids: CAISERTSDQFF.

This sequence joins TRBV9 and TRBJ2-1; 8 bases match TRBD2. From germline, CDR1 is SGDLS and CDR2 YYNGEE. The CDR3 consists of 15 residues. Trimming cost V 2 bases and J 8 bases; bases outside gene matches: 9. CDR3 in amino acids: CASSVVAGYIYEQFF. In nucleotides, the CDR3 is TGTGCCAGCAGCGTCGTAGCGGGGTACATTTATGAGCAGTTCTTC.

The CDR3 sequence: CASSFRDTEAFF. Written as DNA, the CDR3 is TGTGCCAGCAGCTTCCGGGACACTGAAGCTTTCTTT. The genes are TRBV5-4 and TRBJ1-1; D unclear. CDR3 length equals 12 residues. Germline CDR1 and CDR2: SGHNT and YYREEE (reference sequence). Trimming pared 2 bases from V and 3 bases from J, leaving 5 bases between.

The sample holds one count of this clone. The V gene is TRBV2, the J gene TRBJ1-1; D call uncertain. This CDR3 is 12 amino acids long. V was trimmed by 3 bases and J by 9 bases, leaving 11 bases between them. Germline loops: CDR1 SNHLY, CDR2 FYNNEI. The CDR3 reads CASSDSGWKAFF. For the CDR3, the DNA is TGTGCCAGCAGTGATTCGGGGTGGAAAGCTTTCTTT.

CDR3 protein: CAWSVLSGTGGNTIYF. In DNA, the CDR3 is TGTGCCTGGAGTGTTTTATCCGGGACAGGGGGAAACACCATATATTTT. The V call is TRBV30, the J call TRBJ1-3; 9 bases map to TRBD1. V lost 0 bases to trimming and J lost 4 bases; unmatched junction nucleotides: 7. From germline, CDR1 is GTSNPN and CDR2 SVGIG (reference sequence). CDR3 size: 16 residues.

The rearrangement uses TRBV9 and TRBJ2-1; 9 nucleotides agree with TRBD2. Germline lookup yields CDR1 SGDLS and CDR2 YYNGEE. With V trimmed by 4 bases and J by 6 bases, 14 bases remained unmatched. The CDR3 totals 17 residues. The CDR3 sequence is CASSRTGTSLTSNEQFF. Here the CDR3 DNA reads TGTGCCAGCAGCCGCACCGGGACTAGCCTCACAAGCAATGAGCAGTTCTTC.

The rearrangement links TRBV24-1 to TRBJ1-1; possibly TRBD1 for D (5 bases). Germline assignment: CDR1 KGHDR and CDR2 SFDVKD. The CDR3 is 15 amino acids. V was pared by 3 bases and J by 1 base, with 11 bases between. The CDR3: CATSDPTGRNTEAFF. The CDR3, as DNA: TGTGCCACCAGTGATCCCACAGGACGGAACACTGAAGCTTTCTTT.

V is TRBV10-3 and J is TRBJ1-2; possibly TRBD1 for D (6 bases). CDR3 length equals 13 residues. V was cut by 5 bases and J by 2 bases, with 9 bases left in between. Germline loops: CDR1 ENHRY, CDR2 SYGVKD. The CDR3 region has the DNA TGTGCCATCAGTCCCGGACAGAACTATGGCTACACCTTC. Translation gives CAISPGQNYGYTF.

The chain joins TRBV7-8 to TRBJ2-7, with unresolved D. The CDR3 length is 12 residues. Per germline, CDR1 SGHVS and CDR2 FQNEAQ. Trimming stripped 5 bases from V and 6 bases from J, with 11 bases between. This CDR3 reads CASSPTRVEQYF. For the CDR3, the DNA is TGTGCCAGCAGCCCAACTCGGGTCGAGCAGTACTTC.

With regard to this clone: Germline and junction disagree at one end, which may indicate a read error. The chain has TRBV5-6 and TRBJ1-2; tentatively, D is TRBD1 (6 bases). This CDR3 has 14 residues. CDR1 and CDR2 from the germline V gene are SGHDT and YYEEEE. CDR3 coding DNA: TGTGCCAGCAGTTTGGGGCCAGGGGCCTATGGCTACACCTTC. It translates to CASSLGPGAYGYTF.

This clone was recorded only once. This chain joins TRBV3-1 (or the pseudogene TRBV3-2) and TRBJ2-7; 7 bases align to TRBD1. Trimming removed 1 base from V and 3 bases from J; junction bases left unmatched: 6. The V gene's germline CDR1 is LGHDT and CDR2 YNNKEL (reference sequence). The CDR3 is made up of 15 amino acids. The CDR3 DNA follows: TGTGCCAGCAGCCAAGTGAGGGGGCGCTACTACGAGCAGTACTTC. Translated: CASSQVRGRYYEQYF.

This rearrangement joins TRBV27 to TRBJ1-2; no firm D call. This CDR3 contains 16 residues. CDR1 and CDR2 from the germline V gene are MNHEY and SMNVEV (reference sequence). V gave up 0 bases and J gave up 3 bases, with 14 bases separating them. CDR3 sequence (DNA): TGTGCCAGCAGTTTATCCCCCGGACCTGCGGACTATGGCTACACCTTC. It codes for CASSLSPGPADYGYTF.

The chain combines TRBV5-1 with TRBJ1-1, with 7 bases identical to TRBD1. The length of the CDR3 is 15 residues. Trimming removed 4 bases from V and 1 base from J; junction bases left unmatched: 7. Per germline, CDR1 SGHRS and CDR2 YFSETQ. CDR3 amino acids: CASSVSGQPNTEAFF. The DNA for the CDR3 is TGCGCCAGCAGCGTATCGGGACAGCCGAACACTGAAGCTTTCTTT.

The genes are TRBV15 and TRBJ1-6, with D possibly matching TRBD1 (5 bases). Trimming cost V 2 bases and J 6 bases, with 14 bases left between them. CDR3 length: 16 amino acids. The germline CDR1 and CDR2 sequences are LNHNV and YYDKDF (reference sequence). In DNA form, the CDR3 reads TGTGCCACCAGCAGACTTACCCCGGGGGGTAATTCACCCCTCCACTTT. This codes for CATSRLTPGGNSPLHF.

The gene calls are TRBV4-3 and TRBJ2-7; 11 bases fit TRBD2. This CDR3 has 16 amino acids. V lost 2 bases to trimming and J lost 5 bases; unmatched junction nucleotides: 8. Germline-derived CDR1 and CDR2 are LGHNA and YSLEER. In DNA form, the CDR3 reads TGCGCCAGCAGCCAACGAAGTGGACTAGCGGGCGACGAGCAGTACTTC. Translating gives CASSQRSGLAGDEQYF.

This clone was detected only once. The chain recombines TRBV20-1 with TRBJ1-4; D not certain. Per the germline V gene, CDR1 is DFQATT and CDR2 is SNEGSKA (reference sequence). V was shortened by 6 bases and J by 13 bases, with 12 bases between the two germline ends. The CDR3 totals 10 residues. CDR3 protein: CSARQIGLFF. CDR3 coding DNA: TGCAGTGCCCGGCAGATAGGACTGTTTTTT.

The chain recombines TRBV6-4 with TRBJ2-2; no clear D gene. Trimming cost V 3 bases and J 5 bases, with 7 bases left between them. CDR3 length: 13 amino acids. In germline, CDR1 is MRHNA, CDR2 SNTAGT. The CDR3, as DNA: TGTGCCAGCAGTGATGACGGGACCGGGGAGCTGTTTTTT. Amino acids: CASSDDGTGELFF.

The rearrangement joins TRBV11-2 to TRBJ2-7; no clear D. From germline, CDR1 is SGHAT and CDR2 FQNNGV. This CDR3 is built from 13 residues. V shed 5 bases and J shed 6 bases, with 14 bases lying between them. This chain's CDR3 is CASSPPRLGEQYF. CDR3 DNA: TGTGCCAGCAGCCCCCCCCGGTTGGGCGAGCAGTACTTC.

The CDR3 region is CASKDGNTEAFF. CDR3 in DNA: TGTGCCAGCAAGGACGGTAACACTGAAGCTTTCTTT. The V and J genes are TRBV2 and TRBJ1-1, with no clear D. Germline CDR1 reads SNHLY; CDR2 reads FYNNEI. CDR3 length: 12 amino acids. V was pared by 7 bases and J by 2 bases, with 8 bases between.

This clone was recorded only once. This sequence joins TRBV9 and TRBJ1-3, with 11 bases lining up with TRBD1. The CDR3 sequence is 15 residues long. V shed 7 bases, J shed 0 bases, and the junction held 3 bases outside the gene matches. The germline V gene has CDR1 SGDLS and CDR2 YYNGEE. CDR3 bases: TGTGCCAGCGGACAGGGGGCTTTCTCTGGAAACACCATATATTTT. Its protein is CASGQGAFSGNTIYF.

The V gene is TRBV7-8, the J gene TRBJ2-2; weak D call: TRBD2 (6 bases). V lost 7 bases, J lost 9 bases, and 18 bases lay in between. Looked up from germline, CDR1 is SGHVS and CDR2 is FQNEAQ. The CDR3 loop spans 14 amino acids. The CDR3 DNA sequence: TGTGCCAGCACCAGGTGGAGGGAGGACAGGGAGCTGTTTTTT. It codes for CASTRWREDRELFF.

The V gene is TRBV9, the J gene TRBJ2-1, with no clear D. Trimming pared 0 bases from V and 3 bases from J, leaving 10 bases between. From germline, CDR1 is SGDLS and CDR2 YYNGEE. CDR3 length: 15 residues. CDR3 bases: TGTGCCAGCAGCGTAGATGGATCCGACTACAATGAGCAGTTCTTC. Translated: CASSVDGSDYNEQFF.

This clone has just one count. The CDR3 DNA sequence: TGTGCCAGCAGCTTCCCAAGCGGGAGGAGAAACACCGGGGAGCTGTTTTTT. Its protein product is CASSFPSGRRNTGELFF. This rearrangement joins TRBV7-2 to TRBJ2-2; 9 bases are shared with TRBD2. This CDR3 is built from 17 residues. After removal of 3 bases from V and 2 bases from J, the junction contained 7 bases not matched to a gene. The germline CDR1 and CDR2 sequences are SGHTA and FQGNSA.